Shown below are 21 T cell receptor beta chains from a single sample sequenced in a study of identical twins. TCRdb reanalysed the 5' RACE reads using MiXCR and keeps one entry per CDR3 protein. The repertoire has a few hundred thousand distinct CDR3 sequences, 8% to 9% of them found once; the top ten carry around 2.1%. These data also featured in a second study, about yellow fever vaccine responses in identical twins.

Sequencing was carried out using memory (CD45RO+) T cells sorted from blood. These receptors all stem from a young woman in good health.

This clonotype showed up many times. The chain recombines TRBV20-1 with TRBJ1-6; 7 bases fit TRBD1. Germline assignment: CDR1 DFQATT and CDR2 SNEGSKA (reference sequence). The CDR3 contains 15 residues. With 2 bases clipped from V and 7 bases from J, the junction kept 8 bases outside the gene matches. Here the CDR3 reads CSARSSTGLNSPLHF. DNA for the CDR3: TGCAGTGCTAGATCCTCGACAGGGTTAAATTCACCCCTCCACTTT.

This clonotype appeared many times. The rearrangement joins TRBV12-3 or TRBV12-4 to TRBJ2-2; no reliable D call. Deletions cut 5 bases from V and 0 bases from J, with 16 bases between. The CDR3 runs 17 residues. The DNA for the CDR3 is TGTGCCAGCAGTCAAGGATCTGAGTTCTCGAACACCGGGGAGCTGTTTTTT. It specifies CASSQGSEFSNTGELFF.

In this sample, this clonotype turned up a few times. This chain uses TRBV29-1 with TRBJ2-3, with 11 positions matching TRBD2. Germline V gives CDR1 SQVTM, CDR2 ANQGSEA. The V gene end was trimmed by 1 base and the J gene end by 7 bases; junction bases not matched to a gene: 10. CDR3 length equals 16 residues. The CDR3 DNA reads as TGCAGCGTTGAAGGCGGTGCGCTAGCGGGAGGTAATACGCAGTATTTT. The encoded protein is CSVEGGALAGGNTQYF.

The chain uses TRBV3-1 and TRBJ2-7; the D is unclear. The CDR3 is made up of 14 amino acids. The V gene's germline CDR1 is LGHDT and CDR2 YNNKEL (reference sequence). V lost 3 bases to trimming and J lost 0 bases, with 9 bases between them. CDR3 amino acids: CASSHSGFSYEQYF. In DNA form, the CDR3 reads TGTGCCAGCAGCCACAGTGGATTCTCCTACGAGCAGTACTTC.

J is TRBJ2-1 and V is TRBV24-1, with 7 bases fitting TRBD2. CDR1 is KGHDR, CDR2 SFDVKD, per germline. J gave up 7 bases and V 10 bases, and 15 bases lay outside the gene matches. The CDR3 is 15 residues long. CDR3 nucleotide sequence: TGTGCCACGACCGGGGGAGCTAGCGGAGCAAATGAGCAGTTCTTC. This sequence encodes CATTGGASGANEQFF.

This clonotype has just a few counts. The CDR3 DNA reads TGTGCCAGCAACAACCGGGGTATCCAAGAGACCCAGTACTTC. The encoded protein is CASNNRGIQETQYF. The J gene is TRBJ2-5, the V gene TRBV7-6, with D tentatively TRBD2 (5 bases). This CDR3 has 14 residues. V was trimmed by 7 bases and J by 1 base, leaving 13 bases between them. Per the germline V gene, CDR1 is SGHVS and CDR2 is FNYEAQ.

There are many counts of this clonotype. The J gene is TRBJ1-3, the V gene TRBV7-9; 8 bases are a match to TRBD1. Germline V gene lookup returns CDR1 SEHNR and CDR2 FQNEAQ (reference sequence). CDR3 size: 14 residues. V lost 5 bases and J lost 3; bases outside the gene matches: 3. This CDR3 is CASSRTGFGNTIYF. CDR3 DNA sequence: TGTGCCAGCAGCAGGACAGGGTTTGGAAACACCATATATTTT. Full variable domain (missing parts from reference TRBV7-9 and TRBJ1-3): DTGVSQNPRHKITKRGQNVTFRCDPISEHNRLYWYRQTLGQGPEFLTYFQNEAQLEKSRLLSDRFSAERPKGSFSTLEIQRTEQGDSAMYLCASSRTGFGNTIYFGEGSWLTVV.

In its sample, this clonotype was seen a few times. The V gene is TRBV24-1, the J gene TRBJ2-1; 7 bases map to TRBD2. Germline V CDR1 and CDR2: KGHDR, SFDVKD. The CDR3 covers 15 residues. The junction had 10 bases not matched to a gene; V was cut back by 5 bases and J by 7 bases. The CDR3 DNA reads TGTGCCACCAGTGTCCTAGGGGCGGGAGATAATGAGCAGTTCTTC. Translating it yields CATSVLGAGDNEQFF.

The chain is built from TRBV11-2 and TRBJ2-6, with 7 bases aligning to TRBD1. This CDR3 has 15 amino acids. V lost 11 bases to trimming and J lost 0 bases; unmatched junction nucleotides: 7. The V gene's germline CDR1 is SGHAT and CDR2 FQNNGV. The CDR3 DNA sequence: TGTGCCGCCAGGGACAGTGGCTCTGGGGCCAACGTCCTGACTTTC. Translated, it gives CAARDSGSGANVLTF.

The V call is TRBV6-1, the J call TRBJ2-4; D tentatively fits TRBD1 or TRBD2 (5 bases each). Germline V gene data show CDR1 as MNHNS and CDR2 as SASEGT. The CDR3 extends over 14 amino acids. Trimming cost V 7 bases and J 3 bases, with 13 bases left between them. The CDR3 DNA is TGTGCCAGCACTGGGGGTCTAAGCAAAAACATTCAGTACTTC. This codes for CASTGGLSKNIQYF.

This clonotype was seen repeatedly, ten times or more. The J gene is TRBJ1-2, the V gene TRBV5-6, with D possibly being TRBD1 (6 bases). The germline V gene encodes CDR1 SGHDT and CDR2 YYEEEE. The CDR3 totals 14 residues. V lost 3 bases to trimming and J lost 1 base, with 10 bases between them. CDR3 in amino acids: CASSWTEVNYGYTF. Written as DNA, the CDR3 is TGTGCCAGCAGCTGGACAGAGGTTAACTATGGCTACACCTTC. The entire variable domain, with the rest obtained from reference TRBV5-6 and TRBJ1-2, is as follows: DAGVTQSPTHLIKTRGQQVTLRCSPKSGHDTVSWYQQALGQGPQFIFQYYEEEERQRGNFPDRFSGHQFPNYSSELNVNALLLGDSALYLCASSWTEVNYGYTFGSGTRLTVV.

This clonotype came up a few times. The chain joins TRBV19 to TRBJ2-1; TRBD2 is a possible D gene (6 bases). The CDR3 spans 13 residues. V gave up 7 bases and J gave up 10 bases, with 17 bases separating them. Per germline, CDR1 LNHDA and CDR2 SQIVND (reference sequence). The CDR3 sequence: CASTNMEGLEQFF. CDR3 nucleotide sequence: TGTGCCAGTACAAATATGGAGGGCCTAGAGCAGTTCTTC. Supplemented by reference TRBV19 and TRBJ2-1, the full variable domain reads DGGITQSPKYLFRKEGQNVTLSCEQNLNHDAMYWYRQDPGQGLRLIYYSQIVNDFQKGDIAEGYSVSREKKESFPLTVTSAQKNPTAFYLCASTNMEGLEQFFGPGTRLTVL.

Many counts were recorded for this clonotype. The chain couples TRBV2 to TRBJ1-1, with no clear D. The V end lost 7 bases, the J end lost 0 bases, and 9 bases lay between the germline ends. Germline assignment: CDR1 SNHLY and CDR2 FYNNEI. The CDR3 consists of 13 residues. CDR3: CASTMQVNTEAFF. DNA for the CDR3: TGTGCCAGCACTATGCAGGTGAACACTGAAGCTTTCTTT.

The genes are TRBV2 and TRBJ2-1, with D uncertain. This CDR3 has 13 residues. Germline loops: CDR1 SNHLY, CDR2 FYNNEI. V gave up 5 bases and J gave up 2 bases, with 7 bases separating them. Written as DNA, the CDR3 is TGTGCCAGCAGTTTATCGACCTACAATGAGCAGTTCTTC. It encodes CASSLSTYNEQFF.

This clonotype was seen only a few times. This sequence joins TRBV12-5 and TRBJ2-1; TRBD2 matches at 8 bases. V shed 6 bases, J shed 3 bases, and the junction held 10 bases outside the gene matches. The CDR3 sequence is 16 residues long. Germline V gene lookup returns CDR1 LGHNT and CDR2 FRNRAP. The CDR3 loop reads CASGAQLAGNYNEQFF. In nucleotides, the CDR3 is TGTGCTAGTGGAGCTCAGCTAGCGGGTAACTACAATGAGCAGTTCTTC.

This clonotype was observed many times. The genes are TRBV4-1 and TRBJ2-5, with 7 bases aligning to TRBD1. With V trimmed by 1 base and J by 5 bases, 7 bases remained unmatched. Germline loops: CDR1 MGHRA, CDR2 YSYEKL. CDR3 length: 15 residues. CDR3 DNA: TGCGCCAGCAGCCAAGCTACAGGGGACATCGAGACCCAGTACTTC. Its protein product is CASSQATGDIETQYF.

The CDR3 DNA sequence: TGTGCCAGCAGCCAAGATGCGGTCGTCGACAATGAGCAGTTCTTC. Its protein is CASSQDAVVDNEQFF. V gene TRBV3-1 combines with J gene TRBJ2-1; no reliable D call. Deletions cut 0 bases from V and 5 bases from J, with 11 bases between. Germline lookup yields CDR1 LGHDT and CDR2 YNNKEL (reference sequence). This CDR3 has 15 residues.

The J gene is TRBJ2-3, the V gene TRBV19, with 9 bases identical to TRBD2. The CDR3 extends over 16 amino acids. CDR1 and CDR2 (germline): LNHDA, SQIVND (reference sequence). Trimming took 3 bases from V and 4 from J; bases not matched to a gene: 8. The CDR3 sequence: CASSIGGGRAPDTQYF. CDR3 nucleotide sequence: TGTGCCAGTAGTATTGGTGGCGGGAGGGCTCCAGATACGCAGTATTTT.

The CDR3 here is CATSDPGADTQYF. The CDR3 DNA is TGTGCCACCAGTGACCCGGGGGCAGATACGCAGTATTTT. The rearrangement links TRBV24-1 to TRBJ2-3; D might be TRBD2 (6 bases). Germline loops: CDR1 KGHDR, CDR2 SFDVKD. The V gene lost 4 bases and the J gene lost 4 bases, with 8 bases spanning the gap. The CDR3 runs to 13 residues.

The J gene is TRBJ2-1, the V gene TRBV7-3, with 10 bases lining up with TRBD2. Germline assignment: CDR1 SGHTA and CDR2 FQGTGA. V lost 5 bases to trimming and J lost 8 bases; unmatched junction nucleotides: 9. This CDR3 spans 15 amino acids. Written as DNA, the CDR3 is TGTGCCAGCAGCCCTAGCGGGAGCGGGGGGGATGAGCAGTTCTTC. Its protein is CASSPSGSGGDEQFF.

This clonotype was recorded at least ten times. The CDR3 coding sequence is TGTGCCAGCAAGTTGTTCGAGACCCACAATGAGCAGTTCTTC. Protein product: CASKLFETHNEQFF. This rearrangement joins TRBV12-3 or TRBV12-4 to TRBJ2-1; D unresolved. V gave up 7 bases and J gave up 5 bases, with 15 bases separating them. The CDR3 extends over 14 amino acids.